Listed here are 26 T cell receptor beta chains from one sample, sequenced in a study of post-analysis software for immune sequencing data. Sequencing libraries made from TCR beta cDNA carried unique molecular identifiers. Each CDR3 protein gets one entry after TCRdb re-called the PCR reads with MiXCR. Here the sample spans around 500,000 distinct CDR3 sequences, approximately 34% being singletons. Regarding the study as a whole: TRBV5-6, TRBV5-1 and TRBV20-1 belonged to a set of about 5 TRBV segments that were more frequent in patients than controls.

Their cognate antigens are unknown. The sample consisted of blood. The origin of the receptors is a girl aged 2 to 17 with multiple sclerosis.

The chain employs TRBV29-1 and TRBJ2-1, with D perhaps being TRBD1 or TRBD2 (5 bases each). Per germline, CDR1 SQVTM and CDR2 ANQGSEA. This CDR3 contains 13 residues. V lost 4 bases, J lost 8 bases, and 15 bases lay in between. The CDR3 here is CSVAGPGGDEQFF. The CDR3, as DNA: TGCAGCGTTGCGGGGCCGGGTGGTGATGAGCAGTTCTTC.

To note about this clonotype: At one boundary the junction diverges from the germline segment, which might be a read error. This chain joins TRBV5-1 and TRBJ1-1; D is perhaps TRBD1 (6 bases). Germline values: CDR1 SGHRS, CDR2 YFSETQ. The CDR3 spans 15 residues. Written as DNA, the CDR3 is TGCGCCAGCAGTCTTAACAACAGGGATGGCACTAAAGCTTTCTTT. Protein sequence: CASSLNNRDGTKAFF.

The chain is built from TRBV10-3 and TRBJ2-5, with D possibly being TRBD1 or TRBD2 (5 bases each). V lost 4 bases and J 5 bases, leaving 14 bases between the germline ends. The CDR3 loop spans 14 amino acids. Germline-derived CDR1 and CDR2 are ENHRY and SYGVKD. Here the CDR3 DNA reads TGTGCCATCAGTGGGGGGAAGGCACAGGAGACCCAGTACTTC. This encodes CAISGGKAQETQYF.

V gene TRBV29-1 combines with J gene TRBJ1-2, with D perhaps TRBD1 (5 bases). V was shortened by 5 bases and J by 5 bases, with 21 bases between the two germline ends. CDR1 is SQVTM and CDR2 is ANQGSEA in the germline V gene. This CDR3 has 15 residues. CDR3 nucleotides: TGCAGCGTTAGTCTCCTGGCCGGGGCTGGGTATGGCTACACCTTC. Translating it yields CSVSLLAGAGYGYTF.

This sequence joins TRBV20-1 and TRBJ2-1, with 7 bases that match TRBD1. CDR1 is DFQATT and CDR2 is SNEGSKA in the germline V gene (reference sequence). The CDR3 is 16 amino acids. With 3 bases clipped from V and 3 bases from J, the junction kept 11 bases outside the gene matches. The CDR3 region is CSARSITGTVYNEQFF. Here the CDR3 DNA reads TGCAGTGCTAGGAGCATCACCGGGACAGTCTACAATGAGCAGTTCTTC.

There are a few counts of this clonotype. This rearrangement joins TRBV11-2 to TRBJ1-5; D remains unclear. Germline CDR1 is SGHAT and CDR2 is FQNNGV. This CDR3 spans 13 amino acids. Deletions cut 2 bases from V and 6 bases from J, with 8 bases between. In DNA form, the CDR3 reads TGTGCCAGCAGCTTAAGCACAACTCAGCCCCAGCATTTT. Protein sequence: CASSLSTTQPQHF.

The chain couples TRBV4-2 to TRBJ2-3, with 7 nucleotides matching TRBD2. Germline values: CDR1 LGHNA, CDR2 YNFKEQ. This CDR3 has 16 amino acids. J lost 2 bases, V lost 3 bases, and 8 bases had no gene match. CDR3 DNA sequence: TGTGCCAGCAGCCAGGGGGACTACAAAACCACAGATACGCAGTATTTT. This translates into CASSQGDYKTTDTQYF.

The chain employs TRBV5-1 and TRBJ2-7; D is possibly TRBD1 (6 bases). The CDR3 extends over 14 amino acids. V lost 3 bases, J lost 2 bases, and 12 bases lay in between. Per germline, CDR1 SGHRS and CDR2 YFSETQ. CDR3 amino acids: CASSSGGQTYEQYF. The CDR3 coding sequence is TGCGCCAGCAGCTCAGGCGGACAGACCTACGAGCAGTACTTC. The full variable domain, in which reference TRBV5-1 and TRBJ2-7 provide the parts outside the CDR3, is KAGVTQTPRYLIKTRGQQVTLSCSPISGHRSVSWYQQTPGQGLQFLFEYFSETQRNKGNFPGRFSGRQFSNSRSEMNVSTLELGDSALYLCASSSGGQTYEQYFGPGTRLTVT.

The chain has TRBV29-1 and TRBJ1-2; possible D gene TRBD1, 5 bases. The CDR3 is 14 amino acids. Trimming took 6 bases from V and 0 from J, leaving 14 bases between them. CDR1 SQVTM and CDR2 ANQGSEA come from the germline V gene. The CDR3 coding sequence is TGCAGCGTGGGGACGTTCCTAGCTAACTATGGCTACACCTTC. This sequence encodes CSVGTFLANYGYTF.

For the CDR3, the DNA is TGTGCCAGCAGCCCGGGGGGTGTGAGGAACGAGCAGTACTTC. It codes for CASSPGGVRNEQYF. V usage is TRBV11-2 and J usage is TRBJ2-7, with 7 bases lining up with TRBD2. CDR3 length: 14 residues. Trimming took 5 bases from V and 5 from J; bases not matched to a gene: 9. Germline values: CDR1 SGHAT, CDR2 FQNNGV.

This clonotype was picked up a small number of times. The chain links TRBV6-5 to TRBJ2-1; no clear D. Germline V gene sequence: CDR1 MNHEY, CDR2 SVGAGI. The CDR3 extends over 15 amino acids. V was shortened by 4 bases and J by 8 bases, with 18 bases between the two germline ends. This CDR3 is CASSLGGPLFDEQFF. Here the CDR3 DNA reads TGTGCCAGCAGTTTAGGCGGCCCCCTTTTCGATGAGCAGTTCTTC.

The V call is TRBV6-6, the J call TRBJ2-4, with 9 bases matching TRBD1. This CDR3 region has 15 residues. J lost 2 bases, V lost 6 bases, and 5 bases had no gene match. Germline V gene sequence: CDR1 MNHNY, CDR2 SVGAGI (reference sequence). CDR3 protein: CASSRTGDSKNIQYF. The CDR3 region has the DNA TGTGCCAGCAGCCGGACAGGGGATTCCAAAAACATTCAGTACTTC.

There are a few counts of this clonotype. This sequence joins TRBV7-3 and TRBJ2-1; 10 bases match TRBD2. The CDR3 contains 15 residues. The junction had 6 bases not matched to a gene; V was cut back by 5 bases and J by 5 bases. Germline CDR1 is SGHTA and CDR2 is FQGTGA. CDR3 residues: CASSPGLAFDNEQFF. As DNA, the CDR3 is TGTGCCAGCAGCCCGGGACTAGCGTTCGACAATGAGCAGTTCTTC. Variable domain in full (rest from reference TRBV7-3 and TRBJ2-1): GAGVSQTPSNKVTEKGKYVELRCDPISGHTALYWYRQSLGQGPEFLIYFQGTGAADDSGLPNDRFFAVRPEGSVSTLKIQRTERGDSAVYLCASSPGLAFDNEQFFGPGTRLTVL.

As for this clonotype: Given a much more abundant clone one base away, this may be a read error. This chain connects TRBV7-2 to TRBJ2-7; 8 bases are a match to TRBD2. The DNA end favors TRBJ2-5, so the J call may be wrong. The CDR3 extends over 15 amino acids. The germline V gene has CDR1 SGHTA and CDR2 FQGNSA. The CDR3 is CASNLGGLASETQYF. The CDR3 DNA sequence: TGTGCCAGCAACTTAGGCGGACTAGCTTCGGAGACCCAGTACTTC.

This clonotype came up a few times. This chain links TRBV6-5 with TRBJ2-6; D remains unclear. The CDR3 is 14 amino acids. The ends were cut back, 6 bases at V and 2 bases at J, with 8 bases in the middle. Per the germline V gene, CDR1 is MNHEY and CDR2 is SVGAGI. CDR3 sequence (DNA): TGTGCCAGCAGCCCTACAACTGGGGCCAACGTCCTGACTTTC. It specifies CASSPTTGANVLTF.

This clonotype was seen a few times. V is TRBV5-6 and J is TRBJ1-1, with 10 bases aligning to TRBD1. Looked up from germline, CDR1 is SGHDT and CDR2 is YYEEEE. This CDR3 is built from 16 residues. With V trimmed by 5 bases and J by 0 bases, 7 bases remained unmatched. The CDR3, as DNA: TGTGCCAGCAGAAACCGGGACAGGGGTTTGAACACTGAAGCTTTCTTT. This sequence encodes CASRNRDRGLNTEAFF.

In this sample, this clonotype turned up a few times. V is TRBV5-1 and J is TRBJ1-2; D is uncertain. This CDR3 has 14 residues. Germline V CDR1 and CDR2: SGHRS, YFSETQ. Trimming took off 1 base at V and 9 bases at J, with 16 bases between the two ends. The CDR3 spells CASSLSRESISYTF. DNA for the CDR3: TGCGCCAGCAGCTTGTCGAGGGAAAGTATAAGCTACACCTTC.

This clonotype was counted only a few times. This chain connects TRBV29-1 to TRBJ1-1; possible D gene TRBD1, 5 bases. The CDR3 sequence is 13 residues long. Trimming removed 7 bases at V and 1 base at J, with 13 bases between. Germline values: CDR1 SQVTM, CDR2 ANQGSEA. The chain's CDR3 is CSAPGTANTEAFF. The CDR3 bases are TGCAGCGCCCCCGGGACCGCGAACACTGAAGCTTTCTTT.

This clonotype was detected a few times. The rearrangement joins TRBV29-1 to TRBJ2-1, with TRBD2 as a possible D gene (5 bases). The CDR3 covers 12 residues. Per germline, CDR1 SQVTM and CDR2 ANQGSEA. The V end lost 6 bases, the J end lost 4 bases, and 10 bases lay between the germline ends. The chain's CDR3 is CSVEDEYNEQFF. In nucleotides, the CDR3 is TGCAGCGTGGAGGACGAGTACAATGAGCAGTTCTTC.

There are a few counts of this clonotype. V is TRBV20-1 and J is TRBJ2-3; D unresolved. The CDR3 loop spans 15 amino acids. Germline V CDR1 and CDR2: DFQATT, SNEGSKA (reference sequence). V was pared by 0 bases and J by 0 bases, with 10 bases between. The CDR3 DNA reads TGCAGTGCTAGAGATATCGCGGAAAGCACAGATACGCAGTATTTT. Amino acids: CSARDIAESTDTQYF.

The chain employs TRBV29-1 and TRBJ2-5; D tentatively reads TRBD1 or TRBD2 (5 bases each). CDR1 and CDR2 from the germline V gene are SQVTM and ANQGSEA. V lost 8 bases and J lost 4, with 17 bases in between. The CDR3 extends over 13 amino acids. The CDR3 DNA follows: TGCAGCTTAGGGACCCGGATGGCAGAGACCCAGTACTTC. It specifies CSLGTRMAETQYF.

The J gene is TRBJ2-5, the V gene TRBV29-1; 8 bases are a match to TRBD1. Near its end, the DNA agrees better with TRBJ2-7, so the J call may be wrong. CDR3 size: 13 residues. Germline V gene data show CDR1 as SQVTM and CDR2 as ANQGSEA. This CDR3 is CSVGRTGSHEQYF. The CDR3 nucleotides are TGCAGCGTGGGACGGACAGGGAGCCACGAGCAGTACTTC.

V gene TRBV7-2 combines with J gene TRBJ2-3; 12 bases line up with TRBD1. J lost 6 bases, V lost 5 bases, and 9 bases had no gene match. In germline, CDR1 is SGHTA, CDR2 FQGNSA. This CDR3 is built from 16 residues. CDR3 sequence: CASSRSRDRGLDTQYF. The CDR3 DNA follows: TGTGCCAGCAGCCGCTCCCGGGACAGGGGGCTTGATACGCAGTATTTT. Based on the CDR3 plus reference TRBV7-2 and TRBJ2-3, the full variable domain is GAGVSQSPSNKVTEKGKDVELRCDPISGHTALYWYRQSLGQGLEFLIYFQGNSAPDKSGLPSDRFSAERTGGSVSTLTIQRTQQEDSAVYLCASSRSRDRGLDTQYFGPGTRLTVL.

This clonotype has a handful of counts. The V and J genes are TRBV5-1 and TRBJ2-5, with D perhaps TRBD2 (6 bases). Trimming left V 4 bases short and J 5 bases short, with 15 bases between. The CDR3 sequence is 14 residues long. From germline, CDR1 is SGHRS and CDR2 YFSETQ. CDR3 nucleotide sequence: TGCGCCAGCAGCCGGTACGCTGGAGGGGAGACCCAGTACTTC. This codes for CASSRYAGGETQYF. Full variable domain (remainder filled in from reference TRBV5-1 and TRBJ2-5): KAGVTQTPRYLIKTRGQQVTLSCSPISGHRSVSWYQQTPGQGLQFLFEYFSETQRNKGNFPGRFSGRQFSNSRSEMNVSTLELGDSALYLCASSRYAGGETQYFGPGTRLLVL.

This clonotype was seen only a few times. This sequence joins TRBV6-5 and TRBJ1-1; the D is unclear. The CDR3 sequence is 14 residues long. The germline gives CDR1 MNHEY, CDR2 SVGAGI. Between the trimmed V and J ends, which lost 3 bases and 1 base, there was a span of 9 bases. CDR3 DNA: TGTGCCAGCAGTTATTCCTTCTCGAACACTGAAGCTTTCTTT. It codes for CASSYSFSNTEAFF.

The chain employs TRBV5-1 and TRBJ2-7; 7 nucleotides line up with TRBD1. The length of the CDR3 is 13 residues. Trimming removed 3 bases from V and 2 bases from J; junction bases left unmatched: 2. CDR1 SGHRS and CDR2 YFSETQ come from the germline V gene. CDR3 in amino acids: CASSWGQTYEQYF. In DNA form, the CDR3 reads TGCGCCAGCAGCTGGGGACAGACCTACGAGCAGTACTTC.